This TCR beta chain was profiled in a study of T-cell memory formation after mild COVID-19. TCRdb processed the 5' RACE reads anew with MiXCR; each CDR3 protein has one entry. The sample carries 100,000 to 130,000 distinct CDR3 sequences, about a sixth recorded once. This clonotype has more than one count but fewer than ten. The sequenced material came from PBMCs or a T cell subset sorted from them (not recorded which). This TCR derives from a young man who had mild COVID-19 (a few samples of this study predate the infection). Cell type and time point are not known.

The CDR3 spells CASSQMTGTYEQYF. Written as DNA, the CDR3 is TGTGCCAGCAGTCAGATGACAGGAACCTACGAGCAGTACTTC. V usage is TRBV2 and J usage is TRBJ2-7; a weak D match, TRBD1 (6 bases). CDR3 length equals 14 residues. The V gene's germline CDR1 is SNHLY and CDR2 FYNNEI. Trimming shortened V by 5 bases and J by 2 bases, and 13 bases separated the two germline ends. The variable domain in full, completed from reference TRBV2 and TRBJ2-7, reads EPEVTQTPSHQVTQMGQEVILRCVPISNHLYFYWYRQILGQKVEFLVSFYNNEISEKSEIFDDQFSVERPDGSNFTLKIRSTKLEDSAMYFCASSQMTGTYEQYFGPGTRLTVT.